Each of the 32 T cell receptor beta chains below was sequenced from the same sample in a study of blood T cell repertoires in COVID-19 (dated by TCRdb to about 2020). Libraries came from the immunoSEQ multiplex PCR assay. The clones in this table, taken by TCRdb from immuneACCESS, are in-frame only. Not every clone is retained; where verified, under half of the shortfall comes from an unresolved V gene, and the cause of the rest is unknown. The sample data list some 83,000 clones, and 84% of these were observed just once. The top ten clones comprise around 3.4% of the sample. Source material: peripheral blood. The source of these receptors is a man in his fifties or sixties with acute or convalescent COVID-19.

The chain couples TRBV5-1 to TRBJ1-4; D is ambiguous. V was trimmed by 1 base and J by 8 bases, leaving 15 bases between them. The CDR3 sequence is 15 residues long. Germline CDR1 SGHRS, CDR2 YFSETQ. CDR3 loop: CASSLTTTGREKLFF. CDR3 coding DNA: TGCGCCAGCAGCTTGACGACAACCGGTCGGGAAAAACTGTTTTTT.

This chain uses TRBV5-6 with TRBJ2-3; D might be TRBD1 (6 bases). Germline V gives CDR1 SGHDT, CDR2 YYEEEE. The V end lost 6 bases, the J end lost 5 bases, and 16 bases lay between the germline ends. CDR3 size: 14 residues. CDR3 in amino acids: CASTMRGSGDTQYF. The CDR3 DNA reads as TGTGCCAGCACTATGAGGGGGTCGGGAGATACGCAGTATTTT.

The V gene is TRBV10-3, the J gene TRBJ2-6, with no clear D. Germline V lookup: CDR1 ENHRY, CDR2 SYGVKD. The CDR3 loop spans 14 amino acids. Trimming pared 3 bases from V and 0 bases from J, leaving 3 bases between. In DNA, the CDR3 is TGTGCCATCAGTGACAGCTCTGGGGCCAACGTCCTGACTTTC. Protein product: CAISDSSGANVLTF.

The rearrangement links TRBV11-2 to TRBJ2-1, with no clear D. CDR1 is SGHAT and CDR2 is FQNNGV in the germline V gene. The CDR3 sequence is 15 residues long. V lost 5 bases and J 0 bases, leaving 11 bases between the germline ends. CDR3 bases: TGTGCCAGCAGCCCCTCCCCGAGCTCCTACAATGAGCAGTTCTTC. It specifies CASSPSPSSYNEQFF.

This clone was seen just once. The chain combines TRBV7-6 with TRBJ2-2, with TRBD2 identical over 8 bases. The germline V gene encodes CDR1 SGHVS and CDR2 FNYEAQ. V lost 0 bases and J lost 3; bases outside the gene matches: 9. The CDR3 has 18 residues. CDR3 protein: CASSLASGVAGYTGELFF. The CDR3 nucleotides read TGTGCCAGCAGCTTAGCGTCGGGAGTAGCGGGATACACCGGGGAGCTGTTTTTT. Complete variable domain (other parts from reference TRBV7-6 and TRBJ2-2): GAGVSQSPRYKVTKRGQDVALRCDPISGHVSLYWYRQALGQGPEFLTYFNYEAQQDKSGLPNDRFSAERPEGSISTLTIQRTEQRDSAMYRCASSLASGVAGYTGELFFGEGSRLTVL.

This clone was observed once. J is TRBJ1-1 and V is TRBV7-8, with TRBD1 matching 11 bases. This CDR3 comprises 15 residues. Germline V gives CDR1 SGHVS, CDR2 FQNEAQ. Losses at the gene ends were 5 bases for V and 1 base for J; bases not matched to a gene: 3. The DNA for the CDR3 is TGTGCCAGCAGCCGTGGACAGGGGGCGAACACTGAAGCTTTCTTT. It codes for CASSRGQGANTEAFF.

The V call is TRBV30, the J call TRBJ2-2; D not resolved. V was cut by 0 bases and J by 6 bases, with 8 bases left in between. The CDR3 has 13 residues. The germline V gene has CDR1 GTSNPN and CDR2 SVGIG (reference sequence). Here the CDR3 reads CAWSVLAAGELFF. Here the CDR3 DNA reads TGTGCCTGGAGTGTGCTCGCGGCCGGGGAGCTGTTTTTT.

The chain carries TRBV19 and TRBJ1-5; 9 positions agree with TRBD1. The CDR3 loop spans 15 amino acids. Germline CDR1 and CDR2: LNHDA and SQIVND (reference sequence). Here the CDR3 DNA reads TGTGCGACTAAGACGGGACAGGGAATAGATCAGCCCCAGCATTTT. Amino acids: CATKTGQGIDQPQHF.

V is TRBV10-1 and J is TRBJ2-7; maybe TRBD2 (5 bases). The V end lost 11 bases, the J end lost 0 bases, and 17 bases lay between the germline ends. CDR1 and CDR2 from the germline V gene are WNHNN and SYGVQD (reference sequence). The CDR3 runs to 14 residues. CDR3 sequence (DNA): TGCGCCGGTACGTCGAGCGGCAACTCCTACGAGCAGTACTTC. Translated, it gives CAGTSSGNSYEQYF.

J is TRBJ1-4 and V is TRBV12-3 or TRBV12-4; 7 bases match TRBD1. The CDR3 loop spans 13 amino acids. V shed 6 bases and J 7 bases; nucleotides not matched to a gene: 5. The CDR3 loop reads CASRTGMSEKLFF. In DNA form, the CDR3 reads TGTGCCAGCAGGACAGGGATGAGTGAAAAACTGTTTTTT.

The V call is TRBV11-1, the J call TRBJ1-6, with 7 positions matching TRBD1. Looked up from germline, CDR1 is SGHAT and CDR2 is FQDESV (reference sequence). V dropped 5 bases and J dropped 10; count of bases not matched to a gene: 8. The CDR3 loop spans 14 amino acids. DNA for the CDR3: TGTGCCAGCAGCCAAGGGGGCTTCGGGTCACCCCTCCACTTT. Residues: CASSQGGFGSPLHF. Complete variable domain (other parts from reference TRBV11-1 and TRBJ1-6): EAEVAQSPRYKITEKSQAVAFWCDPISGHATLYWYRQILGQGPELLVQFQDESVVDDSQLPKDRFSAERLKGVDSTLKIQPAELGDSAMYLCASSQGGFGSPLHFGNGTRLTVT.

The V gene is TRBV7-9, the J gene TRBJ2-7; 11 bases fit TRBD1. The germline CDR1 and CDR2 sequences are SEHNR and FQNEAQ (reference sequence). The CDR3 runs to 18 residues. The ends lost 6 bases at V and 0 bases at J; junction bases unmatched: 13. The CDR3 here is CASSQPGQGEYLSYEQYF. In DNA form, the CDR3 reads TGTGCCAGCAGTCAACCGGGACAGGGGGAATACCTCTCCTACGAGCAGTACTTC.

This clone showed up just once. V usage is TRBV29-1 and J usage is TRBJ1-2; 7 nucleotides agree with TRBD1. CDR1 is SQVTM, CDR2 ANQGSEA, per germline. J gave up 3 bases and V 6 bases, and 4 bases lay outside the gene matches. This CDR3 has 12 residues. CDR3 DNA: TGCAGCGTGCCGACAGGGTACTATGGCTACACCTTC. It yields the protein CSVPTGYYGYTF.

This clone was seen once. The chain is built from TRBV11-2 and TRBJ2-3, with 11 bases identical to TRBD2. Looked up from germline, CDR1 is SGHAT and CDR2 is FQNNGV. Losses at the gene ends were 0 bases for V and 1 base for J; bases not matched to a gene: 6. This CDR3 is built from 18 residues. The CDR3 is CASSLEPPGLAGTDTQYF. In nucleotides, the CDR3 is TGTGCCAGCAGCTTAGAACCCCCGGGACTAGCGGGCACAGATACGCAGTATTTT.

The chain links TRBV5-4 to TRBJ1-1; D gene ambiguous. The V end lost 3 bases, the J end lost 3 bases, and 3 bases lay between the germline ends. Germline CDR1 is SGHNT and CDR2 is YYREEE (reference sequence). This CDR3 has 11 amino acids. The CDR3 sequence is CASSSYTEAFF. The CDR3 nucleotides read TGTGCCAGCAGCTCGTACACTGAAGCTTTCTTT.

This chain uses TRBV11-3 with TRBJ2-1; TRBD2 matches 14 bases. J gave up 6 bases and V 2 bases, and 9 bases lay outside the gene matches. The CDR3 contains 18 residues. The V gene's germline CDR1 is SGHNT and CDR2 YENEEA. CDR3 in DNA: TGTGCCAGCAGCTTACCAACCTCGACTAGCGGGAGGGCCAATGAGCAGTTCTTC. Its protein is CASSLPTSTSGRANEQFF.

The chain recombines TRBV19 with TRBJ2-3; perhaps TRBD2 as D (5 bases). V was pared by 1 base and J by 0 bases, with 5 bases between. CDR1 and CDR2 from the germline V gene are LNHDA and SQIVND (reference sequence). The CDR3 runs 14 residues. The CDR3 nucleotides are TGTGCCAGTAGTATAGCGGGGAGCACAGATACGCAGTATTTT. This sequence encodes CASSIAGSTDTQYF. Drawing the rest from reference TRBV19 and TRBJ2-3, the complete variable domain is DGGITQSPKYLFRKEGQNVTLSCEQNLNHDAMYWYRQDPGQGLRLIYYSQIVNDFQKGDIAEGYSVSREKKESFPLTVTSAQKNPTAFYLCASSIAGSTDTQYFGPGTRLTVL.

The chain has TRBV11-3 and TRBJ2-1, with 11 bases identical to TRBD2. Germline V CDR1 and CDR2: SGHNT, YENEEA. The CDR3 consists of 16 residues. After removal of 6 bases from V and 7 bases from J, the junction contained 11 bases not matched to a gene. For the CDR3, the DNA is TGTGCCAGCAGTTTTAGCGGGAGGGGGCTAAGAAATGAGCAGTTCTTC. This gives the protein CASSFSGRGLRNEQFF.

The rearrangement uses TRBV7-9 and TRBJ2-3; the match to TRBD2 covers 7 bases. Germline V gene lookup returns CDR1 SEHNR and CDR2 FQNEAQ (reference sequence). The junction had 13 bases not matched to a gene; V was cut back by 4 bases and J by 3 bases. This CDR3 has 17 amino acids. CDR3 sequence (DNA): TGTGCCAGCAGCTCCCGTCCGGCTAGCGGTTGGACAGATACGCAGTATTTT. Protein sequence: CASSSRPASGWTDTQYF.

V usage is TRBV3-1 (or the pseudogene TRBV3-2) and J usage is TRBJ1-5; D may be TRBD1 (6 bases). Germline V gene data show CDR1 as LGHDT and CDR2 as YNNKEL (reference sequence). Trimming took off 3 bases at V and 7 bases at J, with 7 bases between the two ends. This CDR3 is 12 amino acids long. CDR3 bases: TGTGCCAGCAGCCATGGACAGCAGCCCCAGCATTTT. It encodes CASSHGQQPQHF.

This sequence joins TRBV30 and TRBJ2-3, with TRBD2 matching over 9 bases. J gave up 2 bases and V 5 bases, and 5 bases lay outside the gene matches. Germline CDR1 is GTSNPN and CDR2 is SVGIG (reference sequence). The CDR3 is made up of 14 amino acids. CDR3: CAWRTSASTDTQYF. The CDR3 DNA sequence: TGTGCCTGGCGGACTAGCGCGTCCACAGATACGCAGTATTTT. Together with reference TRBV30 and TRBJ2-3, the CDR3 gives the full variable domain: SQTIHQWPATLVQPVGSPLSLECTVEGTSNPNLYWYRQAAGRGLQLLFYSVGIGQISSEVPQNLSASRPQDRQFILSSKKLLLSDSGFYLCAWRTSASTDTQYFGPGTRLTVL.

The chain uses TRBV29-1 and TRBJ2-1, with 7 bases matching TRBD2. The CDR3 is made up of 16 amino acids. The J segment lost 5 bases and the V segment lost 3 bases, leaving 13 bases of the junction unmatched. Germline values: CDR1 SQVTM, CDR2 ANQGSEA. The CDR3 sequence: CSVEMGGGRMNNEQFF. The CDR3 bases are TGCAGCGTTGAGATGGGGGGAGGGAGGATGAACAATGAGCAGTTCTTC.

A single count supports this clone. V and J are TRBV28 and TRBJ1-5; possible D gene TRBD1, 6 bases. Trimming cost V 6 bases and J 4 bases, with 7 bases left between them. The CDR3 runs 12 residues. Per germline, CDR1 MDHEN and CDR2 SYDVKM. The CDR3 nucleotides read TGTGCCAGCAGGAGGGGGAATCAGCCCCAGCATTTT. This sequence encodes CASRRGNQPQHF.

CDR3 DNA: TGTGCCAGCAGTTCTCCGGGACAAGGGCCCCAAAACATTCAGTACTTC. Translated: CASSSPGQGPQNIQYF. The rearrangement links TRBV6-2 or TRBV6-3 to TRBJ2-4; the D gene is possibly TRBD1 (6 bases). The CDR3 is made up of 16 amino acids. Germline values: CDR1 MNHEY, CDR2 SVGEGT. V dropped 4 bases and J dropped 5 bases, with 18 bases sitting between them.

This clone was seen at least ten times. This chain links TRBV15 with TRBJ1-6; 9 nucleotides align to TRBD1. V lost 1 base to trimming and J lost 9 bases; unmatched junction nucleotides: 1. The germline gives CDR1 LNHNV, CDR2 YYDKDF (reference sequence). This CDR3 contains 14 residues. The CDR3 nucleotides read TGTGCCACCAGCAGAGGGGACAGGGTTTCACCCCTCCACTTT. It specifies CATSRGDRVSPLHF.

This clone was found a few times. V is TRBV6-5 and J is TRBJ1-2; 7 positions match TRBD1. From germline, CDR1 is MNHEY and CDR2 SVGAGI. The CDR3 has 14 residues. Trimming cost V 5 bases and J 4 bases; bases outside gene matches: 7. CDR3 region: CASSRQTGFYGYTF. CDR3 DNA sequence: TGTGCCAGCAGTCGACAGACAGGGTTCTATGGCTACACCTTC.

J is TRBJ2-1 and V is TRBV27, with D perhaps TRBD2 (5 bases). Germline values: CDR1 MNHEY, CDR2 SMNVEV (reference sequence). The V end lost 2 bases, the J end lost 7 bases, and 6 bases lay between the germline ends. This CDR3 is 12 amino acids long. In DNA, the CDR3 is TGTGCCAGCAGTTTAGGAGGAAATGAGCAGTTCTTC. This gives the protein CASSLGGNEQFF.

The DNA of the CDR3 is TGTGCCAGCTCACGGGGGGGCGATGTCTATGAGCAGTTCTTC. This encodes CASSRGGDVYEQFF. This chain joins TRBV18 and TRBJ2-1; TRBD2 is a possible D gene (7 bases). V was cut by 4 bases and J by 8 bases, with 15 bases left in between. The CDR3 contains 14 residues. Germline V CDR1 and CDR2: KGHSH, LQKENI.

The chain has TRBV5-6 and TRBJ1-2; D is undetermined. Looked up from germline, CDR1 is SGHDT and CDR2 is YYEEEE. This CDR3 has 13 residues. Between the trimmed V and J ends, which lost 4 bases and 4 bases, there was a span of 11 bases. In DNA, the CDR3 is TGTGCCAGCAGCATTGACATCTCCTATGGCTACACCTTC. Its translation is CASSIDISYGYTF.

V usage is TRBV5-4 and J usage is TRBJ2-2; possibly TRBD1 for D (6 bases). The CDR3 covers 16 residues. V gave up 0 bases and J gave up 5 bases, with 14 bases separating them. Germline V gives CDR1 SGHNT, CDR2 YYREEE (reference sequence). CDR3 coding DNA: TGTGCCAGCAGCTTGGGGTCAGGGGAAGTTACCGGGGAGCTGTTTTTT. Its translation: CASSLGSGEVTGELFF.

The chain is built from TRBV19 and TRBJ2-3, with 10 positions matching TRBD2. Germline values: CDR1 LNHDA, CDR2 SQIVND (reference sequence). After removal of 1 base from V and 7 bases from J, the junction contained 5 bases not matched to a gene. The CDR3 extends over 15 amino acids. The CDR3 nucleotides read TGTGCCAGTAGTATAGGGCTAGCGGGAGTTAATACGCAGTATTTT. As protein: CASSIGLAGVNTQYF.

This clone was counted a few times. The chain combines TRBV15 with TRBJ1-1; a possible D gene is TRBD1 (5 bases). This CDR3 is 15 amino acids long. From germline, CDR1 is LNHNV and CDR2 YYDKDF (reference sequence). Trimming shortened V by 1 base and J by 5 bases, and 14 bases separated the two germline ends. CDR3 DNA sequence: TGTGCCACCAGCAGAGCAGGCGGGGGTGAGACTGAAGCTTTCTTT. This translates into CATSRAGGGETEAFF. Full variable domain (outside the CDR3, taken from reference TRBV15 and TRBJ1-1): DAMVIQNPRYQVTQFGKPVTLSCSQTLNHNVMYWYQQKSSQAPKLLFHYYDKDFNNEADTPDNFQSRRPNTSFCFLDIRSPGLGDTAMYLCATSRAGGGETEAFFGQGTRLTVV.